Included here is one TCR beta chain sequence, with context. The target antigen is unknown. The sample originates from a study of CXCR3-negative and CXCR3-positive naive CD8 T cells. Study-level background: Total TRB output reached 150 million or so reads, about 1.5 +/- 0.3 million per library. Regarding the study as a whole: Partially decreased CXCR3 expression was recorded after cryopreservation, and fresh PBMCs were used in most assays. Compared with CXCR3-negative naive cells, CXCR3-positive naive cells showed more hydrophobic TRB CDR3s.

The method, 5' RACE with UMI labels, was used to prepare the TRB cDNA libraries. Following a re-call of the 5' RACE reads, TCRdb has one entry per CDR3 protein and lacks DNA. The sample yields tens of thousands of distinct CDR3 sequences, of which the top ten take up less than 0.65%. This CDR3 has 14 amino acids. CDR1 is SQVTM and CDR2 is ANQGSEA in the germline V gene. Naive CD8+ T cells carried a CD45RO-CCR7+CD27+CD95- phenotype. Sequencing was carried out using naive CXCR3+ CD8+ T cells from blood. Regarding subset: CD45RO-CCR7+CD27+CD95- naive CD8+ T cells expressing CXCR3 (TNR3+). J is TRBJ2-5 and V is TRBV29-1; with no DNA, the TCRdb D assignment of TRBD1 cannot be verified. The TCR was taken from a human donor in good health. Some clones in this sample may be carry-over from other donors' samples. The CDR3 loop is CSVERDSREETQYF.